This TCR beta chain came from a study of neurological immune-mediated disorders. TCRdb recomputed calls from the 5' RACE reads with MiXCR, one row per CDR3 protein. The table includes about 66,000 distinct CDR3 sequences, 3.5% to 5% detected once. In germline, CDR1 is MGHRA, CDR2 YSYEKL. Trimming cost V 1 base and J 7 bases, with 16 bases left between them. This CDR3 contains 15 residues. What was sequenced was PBMCs. The V and J genes are TRBV4-1 and TRBJ1-2; D perhaps matches TRBD1 (6 bases). The source of this sequence is a man aged 25 to 45 with multiple sclerosis. The DNA of the CDR3 is TGCGCCAGCAGCCAAGTGGGTACGGGGGCAGGTGGCTACACCTTC. It yields the protein CASSQVGTGAGGYTF.